These T cell receptor beta chains were read from a single sample in a study of T cells after yellow fever vaccination. TCRdb re-derived calls from the 5' RACE reads in MiXCR, one entry per CDR3 protein. The sample lists a few hundred thousand distinct CDR3 sequences, approximately 3.9% occurring once. Here the sequenced sample was PBMCs, taken on the day of the yellow fever booster vaccination. The receptors stem from a man aged 18 to 30 who received the YFV17D yellow fever vaccine. Each CDR3 is given with its conserved first and last residue. The D gene is left open where the match is weak. The size of a clone is reported for some rows only, either as once, few or many, or as a class for expanded clones.

cdr3_aa: CASSVVPAGANYGYTF
cdr3_nt: TGTGCCAGCAGCGTAGTTCCCGCTGGGGCTAACTATGGCTACACCTTC
d_call: -
j_call: TRBJ1-2
cdr3_length: 16
v_call: TRBV9
clone_size: many

cdr3_aa: CASSARQGANTEAFF
cdr3_nt: TGTGCCAGCAGCGCACGACAGGGGGCGAACACTGAAGCTTTCTTT
d_call: TRBD1
j_call: TRBJ1-1
cdr3_length: 15
v_call: TRBV7-9
clone_size: -

cdr3_aa: CASSSGTGGQPQHF
cdr3_nt: TGCGCCAGCAGTTCAGGGACAGGTGGTCAGCCCCAGCATTTT
d_call: TRBD1
j_call: TRBJ1-5
cdr3_length: 14
v_call: TRBV5-1
clone_size: -

cdr3_aa: CASSFGGALSGANVLTF
cdr3_nt: TGTGCCAGCAGCTTTGGGGGGGCTCTATCTGGGGCCAACGTCCTGACTTTC
d_call: -
j_call: TRBJ2-6
cdr3_length: 17
v_call: TRBV13
clone_size: -

cdr3_aa: CASSEAPGHSSETQYF
cdr3_nt: TGTGCCAGCAGCGAAGCCCCGGGCCACAGCTCGGAGACCCAGTACTTC
d_call: -
j_call: TRBJ2-5
cdr3_length: 16
v_call: TRBV7-2
clone_size: -

cdr3_aa: CASSSGNNAEQFF
cdr3_nt: TGTGCCAGCAGCTCCGGAAATAACGCTGAGCAGTTCTTC
d_call: -
j_call: TRBJ2-1
cdr3_length: 13
v_call: TRBV7-6
clone_size: many

cdr3_aa: CASSLGADTGELFF
cdr3_nt: TGCGCCAGCAGCTTGGGGGCGGACACCGGGGAGCTGTTTTTT
d_call: -
j_call: TRBJ2-2
cdr3_length: 14
v_call: TRBV5-1
clone_size: many

cdr3_aa: CASSLGQGEIQYF
cdr3_nt: TGTGCCAGCAGCCTGGGACAGGGGGAGATCCAGTACTTC
d_call: TRBD1
j_call: TRBJ2-5
cdr3_length: 13
v_call: TRBV11-2
clone_size: many

cdr3_aa: CASSVQDSNQPQHF
cdr3_nt: TGTGCCAGCAGTGTCCAAGATAGCAATCAGCCCCAGCATTTT
d_call: -
j_call: TRBJ1-5
cdr3_length: 14
v_call: TRBV2
clone_size: -

cdr3_aa: CASSLGGGSFEQYF
cdr3_nt: TGTGCCAGCAGTTTAGGAGGGGGATCGTTCGAGCAGTACTTC
d_call: -
j_call: TRBJ2-7
cdr3_length: 14
v_call: TRBV12-3/TRBV12-4
clone_size: -

cdr3_aa: CASSQGEGHANTGELFF
cdr3_nt: TGTGCCAGCAGCCAAGGGGAGGGACACGCGAACACCGGGGAGCTGTTTTTT
d_call: -
j_call: TRBJ2-2
cdr3_length: 17
v_call: TRBV3-1
clone_size: few

cdr3_aa: CASSRTSGGAMDTQYF
cdr3_nt: TGTGCCAGCAGCCGTACTAGCGGGGGGGCCATGGATACGCAGTATTTT
d_call: TRBD2
j_call: TRBJ2-3
cdr3_length: 16
v_call: TRBV6-2/TRBV6-3
clone_size: many

cdr3_aa: CASSLTGGDTEAFF
cdr3_nt: TGTGCCAGCAGTTTGACAGGGGGAGACACTGAAGCTTTCTTT
d_call: TRBD1
j_call: TRBJ1-1
cdr3_length: 14
v_call: TRBV12-3/TRBV12-4
clone_size: many

cdr3_aa: CASSFVRGSYNEQFF
cdr3_nt: TGCGCCAGCAGCTTTGTCAGGGGTTCCTACAATGAGCAGTTCTTC
d_call: -
j_call: TRBJ2-1
cdr3_length: 15
v_call: TRBV5-1
clone_size: few

cdr3_aa: CASRTKAGQGAYNEQFF
cdr3_nt: TGTGCCAGCAGGACGAAGGCGGGACAGGGGGCCTACAATGAGCAGTTCTTC
d_call: TRBD1
j_call: TRBJ2-1
cdr3_length: 17
v_call: TRBV28
clone_size: many

cdr3_aa: CSARSALNQPQHF
cdr3_nt: TGCAGTGCTAGGTCCGCCCTCAATCAGCCCCAGCATTTT
d_call: -
j_call: TRBJ1-5
cdr3_length: 13
v_call: TRBV20-1
clone_size: -

cdr3_aa: CASSYGREQYF
cdr3_nt: TGTGCCAGCAGTTACGGGCGCGAGCAGTACTTC
d_call: -
j_call: TRBJ2-7
cdr3_length: 11
v_call: TRBV6-2/TRBV6-3
clone_size: many

cdr3_aa: CASSIDRDLLKTQYF
cdr3_nt: TGTGCCAGCAGTATAGACAGGGACCTCTTGAAGACCCAGTACTTC
d_call: TRBD1
j_call: TRBJ2-5
cdr3_length: 15
v_call: TRBV2
clone_size: few

cdr3_aa: CSVGSANTGELFF
cdr3_nt: TGCAGCGTTGGTTCAGCGAACACCGGGGAGCTGTTTTTT
d_call: -
j_call: TRBJ2-2
cdr3_length: 13
v_call: TRBV29-1
clone_size: -

cdr3_aa: CASSLSDGSNQPQHF
cdr3_nt: TGTGCCAGCAGTTTGTCGGATGGCTCTAATCAGCCCCAGCATTTT
d_call: -
j_call: TRBJ1-5
cdr3_length: 15
v_call: TRBV12-3/TRBV12-4
clone_size: many

cdr3_aa: CASSRPGLRKDTQYF
cdr3_nt: TGTGCCAGCAGTCGACCGGGACTCCGAAAAGATACGCAGTATTTT
d_call: -
j_call: TRBJ2-3
cdr3_length: 15
v_call: TRBV6-2/TRBV6-3
clone_size: few

cdr3_aa: CASSEWDPTGELFF
cdr3_nt: TGTGCCAGCAGTGAATGGGACCCAACCGGGGAGCTGTTTTTT
d_call: -
j_call: TRBJ2-2
cdr3_length: 14
v_call: TRBV25-1
clone_size: few

cdr3_aa: CASSIRNSPLHF
cdr3_nt: TGTGCCAGCAGCATCAGGAATTCACCCCTCCACTTT
d_call: -
j_call: TRBJ1-6
cdr3_length: 12
v_call: TRBV7-9
clone_size: few

cdr3_aa: CASSLQGAEKLFF
cdr3_nt: TGCGCCAGCAGCTTGCAGGGAGCGGAAAAACTGTTTTTT
d_call: -
j_call: TRBJ1-4
cdr3_length: 13
v_call: TRBV5-1
clone_size: -

cdr3_aa: CASSQPTGNSPLHF
cdr3_nt: TGCGCCAGCAGCCAGCCGACAGGGAATTCACCCCTCCACTTT
d_call: TRBD1
j_call: TRBJ1-6
cdr3_length: 14
v_call: TRBV4-3
clone_size: few

cdr3_aa: CASSARPAFISTDTQYF
cdr3_nt: TGCGCCAGCAGCGCTCGCCCAGCTTTCATTAGCACAGATACGCAGTATTTT
d_call: -
j_call: TRBJ2-3
cdr3_length: 17
v_call: TRBV5-1
clone_size: many

cdr3_aa: CASSVNRGNEQFF
cdr3_nt: TGCGCCAGCAGTGTGAACAGGGGTAATGAGCAGTTCTTC
d_call: TRBD1
j_call: TRBJ2-1
cdr3_length: 13
v_call: TRBV10-1
clone_size: few

cdr3_aa: CASSFHAGTSGDVRNIQYF
cdr3_nt: TGTGCCAGCAGCTTCCACGCCGGGACTAGCGGCGACGTGAGAAACATTCAGTACTTC
d_call: TRBD2
j_call: TRBJ2-4
cdr3_length: 19
v_call: TRBV7-8
clone_size: many

cdr3_aa: CASSAGLVGNTIYF
cdr3_nt: TGTGCCAGCAGCGCGGGCCTTGTGGGAAACACCATATATTTT
d_call: -
j_call: TRBJ1-3
cdr3_length: 14
v_call: TRBV7-8
clone_size: many

cdr3_aa: CASSQVQDSPLHF
cdr3_nt: TGTGCCAGCAGCCAAGTACAAGATTCACCCCTCCACTTT
d_call: -
j_call: TRBJ1-6
cdr3_length: 13
v_call: TRBV9
clone_size: many

cdr3_aa: CSVEYGRVSYGYTF
cdr3_nt: TGCAGCGTTGAATACGGCAGAGTATCATATGGCTACACCTTC
d_call: -
j_call: TRBJ1-2
cdr3_length: 14
v_call: TRBV29-1
clone_size: -

cdr3_aa: CASSLGGTSNYGYTF
cdr3_nt: TGTGCCAGCAGCTTGGGAGGAACTTCTAACTATGGCTACACCTTC
d_call: -
j_call: TRBJ1-2
cdr3_length: 15
v_call: TRBV5-5
clone_size: -

cdr3_aa: CASSLEQGFGYTF
cdr3_nt: TGTGCCAGCAGCTTGGAACAGGGGTTTGGCTACACCTTC
d_call: TRBD1
j_call: TRBJ1-2
cdr3_length: 13
v_call: TRBV5-4
clone_size: many

cdr3_aa: CASSPGAGQGTEQYF
cdr3_nt: TGCGCCAGCAGCCCCGGAGCGGGACAGGGGACCGAGCAGTACTTC
d_call: TRBD1
j_call: TRBJ2-7
cdr3_length: 15
v_call: TRBV5-1
clone_size: few

cdr3_aa: CASSPGLAGGPADTQYF
cdr3_nt: TGTGCCAGCTCACCGGGACTAGCGGGGGGGCCAGCAGATACGCAGTATTTT
d_call: TRBD2
j_call: TRBJ2-3
cdr3_length: 17
v_call: TRBV18
clone_size: few

cdr3_aa: CASSSSGSYNEQFF
cdr3_nt: TGTGCCAGCAGCTCAAGCGGGTCCTACAATGAGCAGTTCTTC
d_call: -
j_call: TRBJ2-1
cdr3_length: 14
v_call: TRBV7-9
clone_size: few

cdr3_aa: CSAPDGVRNIQYF
cdr3_nt: TGCAGTGCCCCCGACGGGGTGAGAAACATTCAGTACTTC
d_call: -
j_call: TRBJ2-4
cdr3_length: 13
v_call: TRBV20-1
clone_size: many

cdr3_aa: CASTGGGLSTQYF
cdr3_nt: TGTGCCAGCACGGGAGGGGGCCTTTCTACGCAGTATTTT
d_call: -
j_call: TRBJ2-3
cdr3_length: 13
v_call: TRBV7-6
clone_size: many

cdr3_aa: CASSYYRGTQYF
cdr3_nt: TGTGCCAGCAGCTATTATAGGGGTACGCAGTATTTT
d_call: -
j_call: TRBJ2-3
cdr3_length: 12
v_call: TRBV7-2
clone_size: many

cdr3_aa: CASSLQQSTDTQYF
cdr3_nt: TGCGCCAGCAGCTTACAGCAAAGCACAGATACGCAGTATTTT
d_call: -
j_call: TRBJ2-3
cdr3_length: 14
v_call: TRBV5-1
clone_size: many

cdr3_aa: CASKEGVADTQYF
cdr3_nt: TGTGCCAGCAAGGAGGGAGTTGCAGATACGCAGTATTTT
d_call: -
j_call: TRBJ2-3
cdr3_length: 13
v_call: TRBV7-2
clone_size: many

cdr3_aa: CAISGGNNYGYTF
cdr3_nt: TGTGCCATCTCAGGGGGCAATAACTATGGCTACACCTTC
d_call: TRBD1
j_call: TRBJ1-2
cdr3_length: 13
v_call: TRBV10-3
clone_size: -

cdr3_aa: CASSLVPAASYEQYF
cdr3_nt: TGTGCCAGCAGCTTAGTACCGGCAGCCTCCTACGAGCAGTACTTC
d_call: -
j_call: TRBJ2-7
cdr3_length: 15
v_call: TRBV7-2
clone_size: -

cdr3_aa: CASSQDGSGGHYNEQFF
cdr3_nt: TGTGCCAGCAGCCAAGATGGCAGCGGGGGTCATTACAATGAGCAGTTCTTC
d_call: TRBD2
j_call: TRBJ2-1
cdr3_length: 17
v_call: TRBV4-2
clone_size: few

cdr3_aa: CASRRSFTGDPYEQYF
cdr3_nt: TGTGCCAGCAGACGAAGCTTTACAGGGGACCCCTACGAGCAGTACTTC
d_call: TRBD1
j_call: TRBJ2-7
cdr3_length: 16
v_call: TRBV4-2
clone_size: few

cdr3_aa: CASSFFSGVSSYNEQFF
cdr3_nt: TGTGCCAGCAGTTTTTTTAGCGGGGTTAGCTCCTACAATGAGCAGTTCTTC
d_call: TRBD2
j_call: TRBJ2-1
cdr3_length: 17
v_call: TRBV12-3/TRBV12-4
clone_size: many

cdr3_aa: CASSLARTVYEQYF
cdr3_nt: TGTGCCAGCAGTTTAGCCAGGACAGTCTACGAGCAGTACTTC
d_call: -
j_call: TRBJ2-7
cdr3_length: 14
v_call: TRBV27
clone_size: -

cdr3_aa: CASSLSRAGDQPQHF
cdr3_nt: TGTGCCAGCAGTTTATCGAGGGCAGGGGATCAGCCCCAGCATTTT
d_call: -
j_call: TRBJ1-5
cdr3_length: 15
v_call: TRBV27
clone_size: few

cdr3_aa: CASSPPYTAETQYF
cdr3_nt: TGTGCCAGCTCACCACCTTACACAGCAGAGACCCAGTACTTC
d_call: -
j_call: TRBJ2-5
cdr3_length: 14
v_call: TRBV18
clone_size: many

cdr3_aa: CASSFSAGVHEQYF
cdr3_nt: TGCGCCAGCAGCTTTTCCGCAGGAGTCCACGAGCAGTACTTC
d_call: -
j_call: TRBJ2-7
cdr3_length: 14
v_call: TRBV5-1
clone_size: -

cdr3_aa: CASSEARAPNEQFF
cdr3_nt: TGTGCCAGCAGTGAAGCTAGGGCTCCCAATGAGCAGTTCTTC
d_call: -
j_call: TRBJ2-1
cdr3_length: 14
v_call: TRBV6-1
clone_size: many

cdr3_aa: CSARQGRRENTEAFF
cdr3_nt: TGCAGTGCCCGACAGGGTAGGAGGGAGAACACTGAAGCTTTCTTT
d_call: TRBD1
j_call: TRBJ1-1
cdr3_length: 15
v_call: TRBV20-1
clone_size: many

cdr3_aa: CASSLTSREPQHF
cdr3_nt: TGTGCCAGCAGCCTAACCTCCCGGGAGCCCCAGCATTTT
d_call: -
j_call: TRBJ1-5
cdr3_length: 13
v_call: TRBV12-3/TRBV12-4
clone_size: few

cdr3_aa: CASSSYKGAGTEAFF
cdr3_nt: TGCGCCAGCAGCTCCTACAAGGGTGCGGGCACTGAAGCTTTCTTT
d_call: -
j_call: TRBJ1-1
cdr3_length: 15
v_call: TRBV5-1
clone_size: few

cdr3_aa: CASSSGTGSFHEQFF
cdr3_nt: TGTGCCAGCAGCTCCGGGACAGGGAGTTTCCATGAGCAGTTCTTC
d_call: TRBD1
j_call: TRBJ2-1
cdr3_length: 15
v_call: TRBV7-9
clone_size: many

cdr3_aa: CASSVALEKLFF
cdr3_nt: TGTGCCAGCAGTGTGGCCCTTGAAAAACTGTTTTTT
d_call: -
j_call: TRBJ1-4
cdr3_length: 12
v_call: TRBV5-6
clone_size: few

cdr3_aa: CASSPASAHTQYF
cdr3_nt: TGTGCCAGCAGCCCCGCTAGCGCACATACGCAGTATTTT
d_call: -
j_call: TRBJ2-3
cdr3_length: 13
v_call: TRBV7-2
clone_size: many